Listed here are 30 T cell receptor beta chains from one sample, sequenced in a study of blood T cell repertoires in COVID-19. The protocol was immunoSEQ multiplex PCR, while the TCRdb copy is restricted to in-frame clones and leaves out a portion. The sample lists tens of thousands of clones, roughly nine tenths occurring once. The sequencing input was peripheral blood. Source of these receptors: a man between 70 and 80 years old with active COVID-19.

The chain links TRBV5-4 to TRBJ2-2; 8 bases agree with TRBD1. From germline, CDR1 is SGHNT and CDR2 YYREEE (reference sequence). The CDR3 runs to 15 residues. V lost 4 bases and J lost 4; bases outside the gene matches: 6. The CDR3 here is CASSPRQGPTGELFF. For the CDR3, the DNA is TGTGCCAGCAGCCCACGACAGGGGCCCACCGGGGAGCTGTTTTTT.

DNA of the CDR3: TGTGCCTGGAGTAGGGGCTCTGGAAACACCATATATTTT. Amino acid sequence: CAWSRGSGNTIYF. The chain joins TRBV30 to TRBJ1-3, with TRBD1 as a possible D gene (5 bases). The CDR3 sequence is 13 residues long. V was clipped by 2 bases and J by 0 bases, with 5 bases between them. In germline, CDR1 is GTSNPN, CDR2 SVGIG (reference sequence).

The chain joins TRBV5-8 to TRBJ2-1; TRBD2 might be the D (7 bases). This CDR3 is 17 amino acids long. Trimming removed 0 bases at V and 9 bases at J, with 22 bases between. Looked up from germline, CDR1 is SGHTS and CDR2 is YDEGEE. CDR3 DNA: TGTGCCAGCAGCTTGGACGGGGGGCAGACACGTTCGGGTGAGCAGTTCTTC. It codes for CASSLDGGQTRSGEQFF. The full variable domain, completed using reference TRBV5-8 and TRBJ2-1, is EAGVTQSPTHLIKTRGQQATLRCSPISGHTSVYWYQQALGLGLQFLLWYDEGEERNRGNFPPRFSGRQFPNYSSELNVNALELEDSALYLCASSLDGGQTRSGEQFFGPGTRLTVL.

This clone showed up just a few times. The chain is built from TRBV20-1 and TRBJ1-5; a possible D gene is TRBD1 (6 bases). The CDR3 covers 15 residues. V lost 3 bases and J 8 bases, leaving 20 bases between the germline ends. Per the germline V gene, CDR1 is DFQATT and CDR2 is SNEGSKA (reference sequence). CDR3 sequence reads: CSASLVHRAGKPQHF. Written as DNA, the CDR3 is TGCAGTGCTAGTTTGGTCCACAGGGCGGGCAAGCCCCAGCATTTT.

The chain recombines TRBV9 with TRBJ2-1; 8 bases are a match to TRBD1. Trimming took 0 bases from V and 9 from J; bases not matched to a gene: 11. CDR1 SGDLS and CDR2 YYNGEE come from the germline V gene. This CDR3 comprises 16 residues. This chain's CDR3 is CASSVAGRGQRGEQFF. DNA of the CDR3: TGTGCCAGCAGCGTAGCGGGCAGGGGGCAAAGGGGTGAGCAGTTCTTC.

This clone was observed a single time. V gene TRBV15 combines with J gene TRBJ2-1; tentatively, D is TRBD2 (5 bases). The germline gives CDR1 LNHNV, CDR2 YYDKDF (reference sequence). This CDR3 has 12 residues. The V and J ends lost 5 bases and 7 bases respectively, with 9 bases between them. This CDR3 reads CATSERWNEQFF. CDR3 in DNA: TGTGCCACCAGCGAGCGGTGGAATGAGCAGTTCTTC.

The CDR3 is CASSRFAGTASTDTQYF. CDR3 DNA: TGTGCCAGTAGTCGATTCGCCGGGACAGCTAGCACAGATACGCAGTATTTT. The chain uses TRBV19 and TRBJ2-3, with 7 bases that match TRBD1. V was clipped by 5 bases and J by 0 bases; unmatched bases: 11. This CDR3 spans 17 amino acids. The germline gives CDR1 LNHDA, CDR2 SQIVND (reference sequence).

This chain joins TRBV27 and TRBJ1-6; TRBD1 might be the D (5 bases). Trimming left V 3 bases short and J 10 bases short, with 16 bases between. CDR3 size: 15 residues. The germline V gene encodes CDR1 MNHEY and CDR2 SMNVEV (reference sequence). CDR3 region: CASSLGDLAISPLHF. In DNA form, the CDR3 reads TGTGCCAGCAGTTTGGGGGACCTAGCGATCTCACCCCTCCACTTT.

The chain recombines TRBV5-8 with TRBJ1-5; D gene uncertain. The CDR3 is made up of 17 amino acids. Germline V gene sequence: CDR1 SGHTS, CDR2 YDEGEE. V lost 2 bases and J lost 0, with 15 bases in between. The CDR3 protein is CASSFYRARYSNQPQHF. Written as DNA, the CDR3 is TGTGCCAGCAGCTTTTATCGCGCCCGATATAGCAATCAGCCCCAGCATTTT.

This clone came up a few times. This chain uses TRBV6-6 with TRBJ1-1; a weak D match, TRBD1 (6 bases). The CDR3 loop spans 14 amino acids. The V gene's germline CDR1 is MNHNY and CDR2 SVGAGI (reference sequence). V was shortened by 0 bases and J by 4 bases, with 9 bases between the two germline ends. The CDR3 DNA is TGTGCCAGCAGTTACTCGAGAGGGGGCACTGAAGCTTTCTTT. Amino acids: CASSYSRGGTEAFF.

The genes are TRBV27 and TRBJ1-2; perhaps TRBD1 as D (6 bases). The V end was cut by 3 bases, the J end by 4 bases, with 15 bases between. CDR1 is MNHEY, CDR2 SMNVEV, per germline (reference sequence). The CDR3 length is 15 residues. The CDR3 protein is CASSLTSGGAYGYTF. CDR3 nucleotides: TGTGCCAGCAGTTTGACTTCCGGGGGGGCCTATGGCTACACCTTC.

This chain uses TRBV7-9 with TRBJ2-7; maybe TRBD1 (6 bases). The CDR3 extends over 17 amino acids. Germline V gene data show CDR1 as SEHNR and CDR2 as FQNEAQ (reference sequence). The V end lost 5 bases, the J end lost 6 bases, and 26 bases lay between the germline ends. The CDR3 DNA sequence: TGTGCCAGCAGCGGCCCGAGGGCAGGGGAAGCGCTGATCGAGCAGTACTTC. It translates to CASSGPRAGEALIEQYF. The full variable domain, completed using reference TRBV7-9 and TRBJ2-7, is DTGVSQNPRHKITKRGQNVTFRCDPISEHNRLYWYRQTLGQGPEFLTYFQNEAQLEKSRLLSDRFSAERPKGSFSTLEIQRTEQGDSAMYLCASSGPRAGEALIEQYFGPGTRLTVT.

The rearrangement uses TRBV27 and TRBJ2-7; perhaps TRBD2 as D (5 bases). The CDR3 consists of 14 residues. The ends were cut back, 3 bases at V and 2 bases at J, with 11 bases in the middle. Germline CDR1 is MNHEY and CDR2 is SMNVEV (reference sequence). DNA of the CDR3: TGTGCCAGCAGTTTGGACCCGAGGGCCTACGAGCAGTACTTC. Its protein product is CASSLDPRAYEQYF.

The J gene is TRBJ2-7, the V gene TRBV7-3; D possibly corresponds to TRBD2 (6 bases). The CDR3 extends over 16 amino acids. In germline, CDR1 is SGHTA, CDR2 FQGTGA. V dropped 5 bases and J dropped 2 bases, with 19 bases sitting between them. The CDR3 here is CASSPKGGLGTYEQYF. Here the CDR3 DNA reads TGTGCCAGCAGCCCAAAAGGAGGGCTGGGTACCTACGAGCAGTACTTC.

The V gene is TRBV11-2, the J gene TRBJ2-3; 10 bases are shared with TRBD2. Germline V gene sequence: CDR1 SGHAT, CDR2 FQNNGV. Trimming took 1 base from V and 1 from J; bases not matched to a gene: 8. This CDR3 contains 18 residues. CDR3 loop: CASSLGLGTSVGTDTQYF. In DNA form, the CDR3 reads TGTGCCAGCAGCTTAGGCCTCGGGACTAGCGTGGGCACAGATACGCAGTATTTT.

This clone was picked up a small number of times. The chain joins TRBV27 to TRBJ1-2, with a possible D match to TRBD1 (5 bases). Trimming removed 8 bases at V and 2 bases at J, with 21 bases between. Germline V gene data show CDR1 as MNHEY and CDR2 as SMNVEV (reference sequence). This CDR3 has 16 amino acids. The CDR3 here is CASGLAGTATNYGYTF. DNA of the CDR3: TGTGCCAGCGGACTAGCGGGGACCGCGACGAACTATGGCTACACCTTC.

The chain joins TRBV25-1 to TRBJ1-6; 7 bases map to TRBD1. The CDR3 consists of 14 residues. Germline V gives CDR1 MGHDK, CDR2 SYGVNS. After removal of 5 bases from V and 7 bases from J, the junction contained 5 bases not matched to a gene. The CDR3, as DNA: TGTGCCAGCAGTTCGGGACAGACAAATTCACCCCTCCACTTT. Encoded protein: CASSSGQTNSPLHF. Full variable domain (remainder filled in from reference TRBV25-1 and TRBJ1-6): EADIYQTPRYLVIGTGKKITLECSQTMGHDKMYWYQQDPGMELHLIHYSYGVNSTEKGDLSSESTVSRIRTEHFPLTLESARPSHTSQYLCASSSGQTNSPLHFGNGTRLTVT.

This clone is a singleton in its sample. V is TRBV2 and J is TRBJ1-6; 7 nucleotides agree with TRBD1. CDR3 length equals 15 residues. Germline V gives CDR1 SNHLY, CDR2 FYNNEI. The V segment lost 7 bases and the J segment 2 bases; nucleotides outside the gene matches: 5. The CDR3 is CASMVGGAYNSPLHF. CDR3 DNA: TGTGCCAGCATGGTAGGGGGCGCCTATAATTCACCCCTCCACTTT.

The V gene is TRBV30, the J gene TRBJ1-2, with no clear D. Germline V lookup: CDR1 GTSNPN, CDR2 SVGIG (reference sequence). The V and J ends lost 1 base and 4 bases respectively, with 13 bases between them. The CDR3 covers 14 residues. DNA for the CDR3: TGTGCCTGGAGTGGACCCCAGCCAGGCTATGGCTACACCTTC. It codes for CAWSGPQPGYGYTF. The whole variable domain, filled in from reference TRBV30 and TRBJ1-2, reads SQTIHQWPATLVQPVGSPLSLECTVEGTSNPNLYWYRQAAGRGLQLLFYSVGIGQISSEVPQNLSASRPQDRQFILSSKKLLLSDSGFYLCAWSGPQPGYGYTFGSGTRLTVV.

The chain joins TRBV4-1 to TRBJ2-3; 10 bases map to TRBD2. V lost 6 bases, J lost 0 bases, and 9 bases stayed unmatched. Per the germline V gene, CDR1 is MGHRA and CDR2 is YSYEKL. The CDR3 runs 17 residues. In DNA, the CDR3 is TGCGCCAGCAGTCGAGCTAGCGGGGGTCGTAGCACAGATACGCAGTATTTT. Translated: CASSRASGGRSTDTQYF.

CDR3 amino acids: CASSWTSGGEQFF. The CDR3 nucleotides read TGTGCCAGCAGTTGGACTAGCGGGGGGGAGCAGTTCTTC. The chain has TRBV2 and TRBJ2-1; the match to TRBD2 covers 14 bases. CDR3 length: 13 amino acids. Germline V gene sequence: CDR1 SNHLY, CDR2 FYNNEI. The trim removed 5 bases at V and 10 bases at J, leaving 1 base unmatched.

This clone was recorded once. CDR3 DNA: TGTGCCAGCAGTTATGGGGTAGGGGTAGATTCACCCCTCCACTTT. This codes for CASSYGVGVDSPLHF. The rearrangement uses TRBV6-2 or TRBV6-3 and TRBJ1-6, with TRBD1 as a possible D gene (5 bases). The germline CDR1 and CDR2 sequences are MNHEY and SVGEGT. The V gene lost 3 bases and the J gene lost 8 bases, with 14 bases spanning the gap. This CDR3 comprises 15 residues.

The CDR3 reads CASSLEGLRSYEQYF. In DNA form, the CDR3 reads TGTGCCAGCAGCTTAGAGGGACTTAGGTCCTACGAGCAGTACTTC. The J gene is TRBJ2-7, the V gene TRBV7-2; D perhaps matches TRBD2 (6 bases). This CDR3 is 15 amino acids long. Germline assignment: CDR1 SGHTA and CDR2 FQGNSA. With 1 base removed from V and 1 base from J, the gap between germline ends came to 11 bases.

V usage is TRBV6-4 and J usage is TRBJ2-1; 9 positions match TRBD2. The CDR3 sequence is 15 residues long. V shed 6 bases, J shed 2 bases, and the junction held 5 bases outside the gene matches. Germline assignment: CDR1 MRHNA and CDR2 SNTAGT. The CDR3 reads CASSALAGPYNEQFF. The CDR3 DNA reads TGTGCCAGCAGCGCCCTAGCGGGGCCCTACAATGAGCAGTTCTTC.

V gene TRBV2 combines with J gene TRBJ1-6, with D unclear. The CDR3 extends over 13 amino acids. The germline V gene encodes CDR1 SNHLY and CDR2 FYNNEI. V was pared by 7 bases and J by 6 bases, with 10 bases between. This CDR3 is CASKNELNSPLHF. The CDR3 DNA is TGTGCCAGCAAAAACGAACTTAATTCACCCCTCCACTTT.

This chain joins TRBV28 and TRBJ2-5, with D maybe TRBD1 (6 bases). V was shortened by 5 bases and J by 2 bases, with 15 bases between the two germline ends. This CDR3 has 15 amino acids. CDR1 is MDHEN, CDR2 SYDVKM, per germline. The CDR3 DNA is TGTGCCAGCAGTCTAATCGGGACAATACAAGAGACCCAGTACTTC. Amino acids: CASSLIGTIQETQYF.

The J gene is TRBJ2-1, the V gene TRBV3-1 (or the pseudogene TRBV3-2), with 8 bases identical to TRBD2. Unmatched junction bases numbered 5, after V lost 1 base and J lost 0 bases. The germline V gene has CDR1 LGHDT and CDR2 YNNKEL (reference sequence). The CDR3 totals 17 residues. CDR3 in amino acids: CASSQAARGGSYNEQFF. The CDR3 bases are TGTGCCAGCAGCCAAGCCGCCCGGGGGGGCTCCTACAATGAGCAGTTCTTC.

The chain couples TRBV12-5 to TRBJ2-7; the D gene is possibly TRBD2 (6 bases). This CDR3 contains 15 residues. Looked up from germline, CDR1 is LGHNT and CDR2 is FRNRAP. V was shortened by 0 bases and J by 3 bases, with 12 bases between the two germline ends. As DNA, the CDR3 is TGTGCTAGTGGTTTGGTTGGAGGGACCGGCTACGAGCAGTACTTC. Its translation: CASGLVGGTGYEQYF.

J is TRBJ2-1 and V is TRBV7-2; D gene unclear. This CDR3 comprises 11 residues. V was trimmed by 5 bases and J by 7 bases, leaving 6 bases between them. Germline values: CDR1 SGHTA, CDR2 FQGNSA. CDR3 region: CASSRSNEQFF. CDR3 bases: TGTGCCAGCAGCCGGTCAAATGAGCAGTTCTTC.

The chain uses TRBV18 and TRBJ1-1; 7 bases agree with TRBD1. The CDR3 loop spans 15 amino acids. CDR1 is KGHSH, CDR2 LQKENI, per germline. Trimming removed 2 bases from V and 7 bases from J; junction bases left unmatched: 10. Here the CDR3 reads CASSPGLDRMNEAFF. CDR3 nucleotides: TGTGCCAGCTCACCAGGGCTGGACAGGATGAATGAAGCTTTCTTT.